Sequencing of this T cell receptor beta chain was carried out in a study of T cell responses to AZD1222 COVID-19 vaccine. Study-level results: Mostly white British, mostly female donors; authors suggested clonal diversity may be underestimated.

Sequencing used immunoSEQ multiplex PCR; TCRdb keeps in-frame clones, though not all of them. The data show about 60,000 clones, with about 80% seen just once and less than 4% held by the top ten. V was trimmed by 5 bases and J by 5 bases, leaving 24 bases between them. This CDR3 has 17 residues. Germline lookup yields CDR1 KGHDR and CDR2 SFDVKD. On this clone itself: Its antigen remains unknown.

Whether given at about 4 or about 12 weeks, second doses were pooled. The TCR comes from an adult who received the AZD1222 COVID-19 vaccine. This specimen consisted of peripheral blood, obtained 28 days after the second AZD1222 dose. The rearrangement uses TRBV24-1 and TRBJ2-7, with TRBD1 as a possible D gene (6 bases). The CDR3 DNA follows: TGTGCCACCAGTGCCCCAATTGGGACACTAAAACACCACGAGCAGTACTTC. It is translated as CATSAPIGTLKHHEQYF.